The 6 T cell receptor beta chains presented below share a single source sample, sequenced in a study of T cell clonality in common variable immunodeficiency. The data were produced by immunoSEQ multiplex PCR, yet TCRdb's version contains in-frame clones alone and is incomplete. The sample includes about 47,000 clones, none of them occurring once. Sequencing was carried out using peripheral blood mononuclear cells. Receptors originate from a person aged 18 to 70 in good health.

Ten or more counts support this clone. The read ends 3 residues before the CDR3 terminus; that terminus is restored from the germline J gene. This chain links TRBV7-6 with TRBJ2-7, with D maybe TRBD1 (5 bases). The germline V gene has CDR1 SGHVS and CDR2 FNYEAQ. With 3 bases removed from V and 2 bases from J, the gap between germline ends came to 8 bases. This CDR3 contains 13 residues. Partial CDR3 DNA: TGTGCCAGCAGCTTCTGGGGCGCCTACGAG. Its protein product is CASSFWGAYE. In full, the CDR3 is CASSFWGAYEQYF.

As for this clone: The CDR3 goes on 3 residues after the read ends, and that part is filled in from the germline J gene. The genes are TRBV30 and TRBJ1-4; a possible D gene is TRBD1 (5 bases). Germline lookup yields CDR1 GTSNPN and CDR2 SVGIG (reference sequence). The CDR3 totals 14 residues. The sequenced part of the CDR3 DNA is TGTGCCTGGAGTGAGATGTCTGGGGCCAACGTA. Translated, it gives CAWSEMSGANV. From start to end, the CDR3 is CAWSEMSGANVLFF.

This clone was detected only a few times. The CDR3 is cut off 3 residues early in the read; its end comes from the germline J gene. V gene TRBV6-2 or TRBV6-3 combines with J gene TRBJ1-2; D perhaps matches TRBD1 (5 bases). There are 16 residues in the CDR3. Germline V lookup: CDR1 MNHEY, CDR2 SVGEGT. This chain's CDR3 is CASSKGLAVGTDTYTF. The sequenced part of the CDR3 DNA is TGTGCCAGCAGTAAGGGACTAGCGGTTGGTACAGATACC.

Ten or more counts support this clone. The read ends 3 residues shy of where the CDR3 ends; the end is completed using the germline J gene. The rearrangement joins TRBV27 to TRBJ2-3, with TRBD2 matching over 13 bases. Losses at the gene ends were 5 bases for V and 4 bases for J; bases not matched to a gene: 6. The CDR3 loop spans 16 amino acids. Germline lookup yields CDR1 MNHEY and CDR2 SMNVEV (reference sequence). The CDR3 spells CASSRRTSGGADTQYF. Partial CDR3 DNA: TGTGCCAGCAGTCGCCGGACTAGCGGGGGTGCAGATACG.

This clone has at least ten counts. The read falls 3 residues short of the CDR3 end, and the missing part is taken from the germline J gene. The J gene is TRBJ2-2, the V gene TRBV6-4; 9 bases match TRBD1. The ends lost 6 bases at V and 4 bases at J; junction bases unmatched: 0. The CDR3 sequence is 13 residues long. Germline CDR1 MRHNA, CDR2 SNTAGT. CDR3 region: CASRGQGTGELFF. CDR3 DNA, as far as it was read: TGTGCCAGCAGGGGACAGGGCACCGGGGAG.

At least ten counts were recorded for this clone. Read sequence stops 3 residues before the CDR3 end, and the germline J gene provides the missing end. The V call is TRBV10-2, the J call TRBJ2-3; the D gene is possibly TRBD1 (5 bases). The germline V gene has CDR1 WSHSY and CDR2 SAAADI. The V gene lost 4 bases and the J gene lost 0 bases, with 20 bases spanning the gap. CDR3 length: 18 residues. CDR3 region: CASSALTGYDTSTDTQYF. Incomplete CDR3 DNA: TGCGCCAGCAGTGCTCTAACAGGCTACGATACTAGCACAGATACG.